This T cell receptor (beta chain) appears in the sequencing data of a study of identical twins. Study results and caveats: Conclusions were based on cross-sectional statistical analysis, without following the same donors.

Template switching added a universal primer site, and cDNA bore unique molecular identifiers. TCRdb itself ran the 5' RACE reads through MiXCR, one entry per CDR3 protein. Counted here are hundreds of thousands of distinct CDR3 sequences, over 15% occurring once; the ten biggest clones make up under 15%. On this clonotype itself: Its matching antigen is unknown.

Trimming removed 6 bases from V and 7 bases from J, with 13 bases in between. This CDR3 has 13 amino acids. The same sample was also studied in work on T cells expressing NK-cell markers. From that paper: Sorted CD3+CD56+NKG2C+, CD3+CD56+NKG2C- and CD3+CD56-NKG2C+ T cells provided the TCR beta repertoires. Seven sequenced donors out of eight were HCMV-seropositive, one seronegative.

The sequenced sample was PBMCs. The clonotype originates from a woman aged 18-29 years in good health. The V call is TRBV12-3 or TRBV12-4, the J call TRBJ2-1, with D tentatively TRBD2 (5 bases). The CDR3 reads CASRLLRANEQFF. In nucleotides, the CDR3 is TGTGCCAGCAGATTGCTGAGGGCGAATGAGCAGTTCTTC.